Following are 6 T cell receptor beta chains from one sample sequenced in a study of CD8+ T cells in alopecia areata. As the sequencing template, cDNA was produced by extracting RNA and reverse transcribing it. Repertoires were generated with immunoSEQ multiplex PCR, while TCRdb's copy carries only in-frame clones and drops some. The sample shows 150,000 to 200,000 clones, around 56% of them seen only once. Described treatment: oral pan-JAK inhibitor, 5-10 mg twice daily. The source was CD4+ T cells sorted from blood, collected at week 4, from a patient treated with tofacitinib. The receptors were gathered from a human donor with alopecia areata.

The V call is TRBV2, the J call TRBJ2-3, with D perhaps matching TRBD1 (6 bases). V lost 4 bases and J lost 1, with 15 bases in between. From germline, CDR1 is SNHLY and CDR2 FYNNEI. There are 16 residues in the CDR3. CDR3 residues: CASSAQGYTGTDTQYF. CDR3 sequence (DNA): TGTGCCAGCAGTGCGCAGGGGTACACCGGCACAGATACGCAGTATTTT.

CDR3 sequence reads: CAWTLGGVADTQYF. The CDR3 region has the DNA TGTGCCTGGACCCTGGGGGGCGTCGCAGATACGCAGTATTTT. The chain uses TRBV30 and TRBJ2-3; TRBD1 or TRBD2 may be the D gene (6 bases each). This CDR3 has 14 residues. The germline V gene encodes CDR1 GTSNPN and CDR2 SVGIG (reference sequence). V gave up 4 bases and J gave up 4 bases, with 15 bases separating them.

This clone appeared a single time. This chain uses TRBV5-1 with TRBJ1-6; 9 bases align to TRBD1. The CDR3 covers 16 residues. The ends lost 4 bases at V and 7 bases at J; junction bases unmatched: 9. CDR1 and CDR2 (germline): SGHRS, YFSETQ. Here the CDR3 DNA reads TGCGCCAGCAGCCCCGAAGGGACAGGGAGCAATTCACCCCTCCACTTT. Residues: CASSPEGTGSNSPLHF.

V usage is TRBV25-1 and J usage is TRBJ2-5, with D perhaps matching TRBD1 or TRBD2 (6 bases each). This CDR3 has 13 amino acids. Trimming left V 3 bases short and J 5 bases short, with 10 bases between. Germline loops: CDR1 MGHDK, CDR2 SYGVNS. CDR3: CASSDQGRETQYF. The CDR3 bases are TGTGCCAGCAGTGATCAGGGGAGGGAGACCCAGTACTTC. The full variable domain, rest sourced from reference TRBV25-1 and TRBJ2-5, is EADIYQTPRYLVIGTGKKITLECSQTMGHDKMYWYQQDPGMELHLIHYSYGVNSTEKGDLSSESTVSRIRTEHFPLTLESARPSHTSQYLCASSDQGRETQYFGPGTRLLVL.

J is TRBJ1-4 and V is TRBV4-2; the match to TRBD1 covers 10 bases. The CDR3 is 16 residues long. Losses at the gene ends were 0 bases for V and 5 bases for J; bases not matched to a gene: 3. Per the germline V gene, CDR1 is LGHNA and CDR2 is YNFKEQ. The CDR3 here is CASSQDRGQGNEKLFF. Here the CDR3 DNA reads TGTGCCAGCAGCCAAGATAGGGGACAGGGGAATGAAAAACTGTTTTTT.

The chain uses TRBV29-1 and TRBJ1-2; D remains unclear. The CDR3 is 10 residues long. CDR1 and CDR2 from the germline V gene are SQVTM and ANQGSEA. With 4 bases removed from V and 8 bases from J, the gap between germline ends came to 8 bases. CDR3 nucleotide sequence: TGCAGCGTTGGCGGGGAAGGCTACACCTTC. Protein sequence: CSVGGEGYTF.